Below, one T cell receptor beta chain is given with its context. Its antigen is currently unknown. The data stem from a study of CXCR3-negative and CXCR3-positive naive CD8 T cells. Overall study results and limits: Against CXCR3-negative naive cells, CXCR3-positive naive cells showed more hydrophobic TRB CDR3s. Memory cells diverged, while naive CXCR3-positive and CXCR3-negative cells had similar TRBV-TRBJ usage. Naive subsets were similarly diverse, while memory CD8+ repertoires were much less diverse.

In preparing the TRB cDNA libraries, 5' RACE with UMI labels was used. TCRdb reworked the 5' RACE reads into one entry per CDR3 protein, no DNA. The sample includes about 110,000 distinct CDR3 sequences. A CD45RO-CCR7+CD27+CD95- profile was what naive CD8+ T cells displayed. The CDR3 has 17 amino acids. The germline gives CDR1 SGHRS, CDR2 YFSETQ. The chain uses TRBV5-1 and TRBJ2-5; TCRdb designates TRBD2, a call that cannot be tested without DNA. The clonotype comes from a human donor in good health. Some clones in this sample may be carry-over from other donors' samples. Sequences were obtained from naive CXCR3+ CD8+ T cells from blood. Indicated subset: CD45RO-CCR7+CD27+CD95- naive CD8+ T cells expressing CXCR3 (TNR3+). CDR3 amino acids: CASSQLPGLAIQETQYF.